The 30 T cell receptor beta chains given below trace back to one sample, sequenced in a study of T cells after yellow fever vaccination. A single record per CDR3 protein comes from TCRdb applying MiXCR to the 5' RACE reads. Found here are approximately 600,000 distinct CDR3 sequences, about 12% of them singletons; the top ten hold 15%. The sequenced sample was PBMCs, obtained on the day of the yellow fever booster vaccination. The receptors stem from a man aged 25-45 years who received the YFV17D yellow fever vaccine.

This clonotype turned up a few times. The rearrangement uses TRBV6-5 and TRBJ2-1; D is ambiguous. The CDR3 spans 16 residues. Germline V lookup: CDR1 MNHEY, CDR2 SVGAGI. V lost 4 bases and J 0 bases, leaving 13 bases between the germline ends. Here the CDR3 reads CASSSTLASSYNEQFF. The CDR3 DNA reads as TGTGCCAGCAGTTCCACACTGGCAAGCTCCTACAATGAGCAGTTCTTC.

The chain couples TRBV19 to TRBJ2-3; tentatively, D is TRBD2 (6 bases). This CDR3 comprises 15 residues. Germline V gene data show CDR1 as LNHDA and CDR2 as SQIVND (reference sequence). The ends were cut back, 4 bases at V and 1 base at J, with 12 bases in the middle. Here the CDR3 DNA reads TGTGCCAGTAGTAGAGCCCAGCGGGGCACAGATACGCAGTATTTT. The encoded protein is CASSRAQRGTDTQYF.

The J gene is TRBJ2-1, the V gene TRBV20-1, with a tentative D call TRBD2 (6 bases). The V end lost 0 bases, the J end lost 4 bases, and 13 bases lay between the germline ends. The CDR3 is 15 amino acids. Germline V gene lookup returns CDR1 DFQATT and CDR2 SNEGSKA (reference sequence). CDR3 region: CSARDRGLPYNEQFF. CDR3 coding DNA: TGCAGTGCTAGAGATCGGGGACTCCCATACAATGAGCAGTTCTTC.

This clonotype has ten or more counts. The rearrangement joins TRBV29-1 to TRBJ2-1; TRBD2 matches at 13 bases. Unmatched junction bases numbered 14, after V lost 3 bases and J lost 0 bases. CDR1 and CDR2 (germline): SQVTM, ANQGSEA. The length of the CDR3 is 20 residues. The chain's CDR3 is CSVDGVKGLAGWSSYNEQFF. The CDR3 coding sequence is TGCAGCGTTGATGGAGTGAAGGGACTAGCGGGATGGAGCTCCTACAATGAGCAGTTCTTC.

This clonotype appeared a few times. The chain employs TRBV5-5 and TRBJ2-1, with D possibly TRBD2 on 6 matching bases. V gave up 3 bases and J gave up 4 bases, with 14 bases separating them. CDR1 is SGHKS and CDR2 is YYEKEE in the germline V gene (reference sequence). This CDR3 has 15 residues. The CDR3: CASSSRREQYNEQFF. Written as DNA, the CDR3 is TGTGCCAGCAGCTCACGACGGGAGCAGTACAATGAGCAGTTCTTC.

Only a few counts were recorded for this clonotype. The V call is TRBV6-5, the J call TRBJ2-7; tentatively, D is TRBD1 or TRBD2 (7 bases each). The germline gives CDR1 MNHEY, CDR2 SVGAGI. The CDR3 length is 16 residues. The V gene lost 0 bases and the J gene lost 5 bases, with 17 bases spanning the gap. In DNA form, the CDR3 reads TGTGCCAGCAGTTACTCCTGGGGAGGGGGCGCCGACGAGCAGTACTTC. Translated: CASSYSWGGGADEQYF.

In its sample, this clonotype was seen many times. The rearrangement joins TRBV2 to TRBJ2-7, with D uncertain. V was clipped by 4 bases and J by 0 bases, with 13 bases between them. The CDR3 runs to 15 residues. Germline V gene data show CDR1 as SNHLY and CDR2 as FYNNEI. This CDR3 is CASSGGPLTSYEQYF. CDR3 DNA sequence: TGTGCCAGCAGTGGTGGTCCCCTAACCTCCTACGAGCAGTACTTC.

The sample holds a few counts of this clonotype. CDR3 loop: CASSLSTATGQYF. Written as DNA, the CDR3 is TGTGCCAGCAGCCTCTCTACCGCCACCGGGCAGTACTTC. The chain is built from TRBV14 and TRBJ2-7; D is unresolved. Trimming pared 4 bases from V and 9 bases from J, leaving 16 bases between. This CDR3 has 13 residues. CDR1 is SGHDN and CDR2 is FVKESK in the germline V gene.

This clonotype was seen a few times. V gene TRBV20-1 combines with J gene TRBJ2-5; D is possibly TRBD1 (5 bases). CDR1 and CDR2 from the germline V gene are DFQATT and SNEGSKA (reference sequence). Trimming removed 2 bases at V and 0 bases at J, with 16 bases between. There are 16 residues in the CDR3. CDR3 sequence: CSARPTQGAYQETQYF. DNA of the CDR3: TGCAGTGCTAGACCTACTCAGGGCGCCTACCAAGAGACCCAGTACTTC.

In this sample, this clonotype turned up a few times. This chain uses TRBV29-1 with TRBJ2-1, with D unclear. This CDR3 comprises 12 residues. Germline CDR1 reads SQVTM; CDR2 reads ANQGSEA. Trimming stripped 7 bases from V and 0 bases from J, with 7 bases between. This CDR3 is CSGAVSYNEQFF. CDR3 DNA: TGCAGCGGGGCGGTCTCCTACAATGAGCAGTTCTTC.

This clonotype was counted only a few times. Since a much larger clone is just one base distant, this may be a read error. The chain combines TRBV7-2 with TRBJ2-1; D possibly corresponds to TRBD2 (6 bases). The germline CDR1 and CDR2 sequences are SGHTA and FQGNSA. V lost 5 bases and J 0 bases, leaving 8 bases between the germline ends. CDR3 size: 14 residues. The CDR3 DNA sequence: TGTGCCAGCAGCCGGAGGGGCTCCTACAATGAGCAGTTCTTC. It codes for CASSRRGSYNEQFF.

Written as DNA, the CDR3 is TGTGCCAGCAGTTTAGTTAGCGTTGGAAACGAGCAGTACTTC. Amino acids: CASSLVSVGNEQYF. This chain links TRBV12-3 or TRBV12-4 with TRBJ2-7; tentatively, D is TRBD2 (5 bases). The CDR3 runs 14 residues. The V gene lost 1 base and the J gene lost 5 bases, with 12 bases spanning the gap.

This clonotype appeared a few times. The chain combines TRBV6-1 with TRBJ2-1; TRBD2 matches 9 bases. With 7 bases clipped from V and 7 bases from J, the junction kept 11 bases outside the gene matches. CDR1 is MNHNS and CDR2 is SASEGT in the germline V gene. CDR3 length equals 15 residues. CDR3 DNA: TGTGCCAGCAATCAACCGGGACTAGCTGGAAATGAGCAGTTCTTC. Its protein is CASNQPGLAGNEQFF.

The chain carries TRBV5-1 and TRBJ1-2, with D unresolved. The CDR3 sequence is 13 residues long. Trimming stripped 0 bases from V and 7 bases from J, with 10 bases between. The germline V gene has CDR1 SGHRS and CDR2 YFSETQ. This CDR3 is CASSLAPPGGYTF. Written as DNA, the CDR3 is TGCGCCAGCAGCTTGGCCCCCCCTGGTGGCTACACCTTC.

This clonotype has ten or more counts. This CDR3 reads CASSDGTGGTDTQYF. The CDR3, as DNA: TGTGCCAGCAGTGACGGGACTGGGGGCACAGATACGCAGTATTTT. This chain uses TRBV6-4 with TRBJ2-3; D may be TRBD2 (6 bases). The CDR3 is made up of 15 amino acids. Trimming left V 2 bases short and J 1 base short, with 10 bases between. The V gene's germline CDR1 is MRHNA and CDR2 SNTAGT.

This clonotype was counted a few times. The genes are TRBV20-1 and TRBJ2-3, with a weak D call TRBD1 (6 bases). The CDR3 totals 15 residues. Trimming shortened V by 2 bases and J by 5 bases, and 17 bases separated the two germline ends. Germline V gene lookup returns CDR1 DFQATT and CDR2 SNEGSKA (reference sequence). The CDR3 reads CSARFLLGAGDTQYF. In DNA form, the CDR3 reads TGCAGTGCTAGATTCCTATTGGGGGCGGGAGATACGCAGTATTTT.

This chain joins TRBV3-1 and TRBJ2-1; D might be TRBD2 (6 bases). V shed 0 bases and J shed 7 bases, with 10 bases lying between them. This CDR3 has 14 residues. From germline, CDR1 is LGHDT and CDR2 YNNKEL (reference sequence). The CDR3 coding sequence is TGTGCCAGCAGCCAAGAGACTAGACGGAATGAGCAGTTCTTC. As protein: CASSQETRRNEQFF.

CDR3 residues: CGPLADGEKLFF. Written as DNA, the CDR3 is TGCGGACCCTTGGCCGACGGGGAAAAACTGTTTTTT. The chain joins TRBV20-1 to TRBJ1-4; D is unresolved. The CDR3 length is 12 residues. Germline V CDR1 and CDR2: DFQATT, SNEGSKA (reference sequence).

The V and J genes are TRBV11-2 and TRBJ2-5, with D hard to call. The CDR3 sequence is 13 residues long. The V gene's germline CDR1 is SGHAT and CDR2 FQNNGV. The V end lost 3 bases, the J end lost 5 bases, and 10 bases lay between the germline ends. This CDR3 is CASSFRPGETQYF. CDR3 sequence (DNA): TGTGCCAGCAGCTTTCGCCCCGGGGAGACCCAGTACTTC.

This clonotype was observed a few times. The chain couples TRBV6-5 to TRBJ1-2; D is undetermined. Trimming cost V 11 bases and J 5 bases, with 15 bases left between them. The CDR3 length is 12 residues. Per germline, CDR1 MNHEY and CDR2 SVGAGI. This CDR3 is CAAGPLLYGYTF. CDR3 in DNA: TGTGCCGCCGGACCGCTGCTATATGGCTACACCTTC.

This clonotype has at least ten counts. J is TRBJ2-3 and V is TRBV7-2; 7 nucleotides agree with TRBD1. This CDR3 region has 14 residues. V gave up 1 base and J gave up 5 bases; unmatched junction bases: 3. CDR1 is SGHTA and CDR2 is FQGNSA in the germline V gene. CDR3 amino acids: CASSLVQGIDTQYF. The CDR3 DNA sequence: TGTGCCAGCAGCTTAGTACAGGGGATAGATACGCAGTATTTT.

This clonotype was observed a few times. The CDR3 DNA sequence: TGTGCCAGCAGCTTAGCGGCTAGCGGGACTTTAGATACGCAGTATTTT. Its protein is CASSLAASGTLDTQYF. The chain joins TRBV7-6 to TRBJ2-3; 9 nucleotides line up with TRBD2. Germline CDR1 and CDR2: SGHVS and FNYEAQ. Trimming at V came to 0 bases and at J to 5 bases, leaving 6 bases not matched to a gene. The CDR3 runs 16 residues.

The CDR3 here is CASSLGSGWNEQFF. The CDR3 nucleotides read TGTGCCAGCAGTTTAGGCTCAGGGTGGAATGAGCAGTTCTTC. V usage is TRBV27 and J usage is TRBJ2-1, with D possibly being TRBD1 (5 bases). V lost 2 bases and J 7 bases, leaving 12 bases between the germline ends. CDR3 size: 14 residues. Germline loops: CDR1 MNHEY, CDR2 SMNVEV (reference sequence).

J is TRBJ1-5 and V is TRBV20-1; D unclear. The CDR3 has 13 residues. Germline lookup yields CDR1 DFQATT and CDR2 SNEGSKA (reference sequence). Trimming pared 0 bases from V and 0 bases from J, leaving 3 bases between. The chain's CDR3 is CSARDSSNQPQHF. CDR3 sequence (DNA): TGCAGTGCTAGAGATAGTAGCAATCAGCCCCAGCATTTT.

This clonotype has just a few counts. The CDR3 reads CASSIWGAGANVLTF. Here the CDR3 DNA reads TGTGCCAGTAGTATCTGGGGGGCTGGGGCCAACGTCCTGACTTTC. The chain employs TRBV19 and TRBJ2-6; D may be TRBD2 (6 bases). The germline V gene encodes CDR1 LNHDA and CDR2 SQIVND (reference sequence). This CDR3 contains 15 residues. V lost 3 bases and J lost 2, with 8 bases in between.

This clonotype was detected a few times. This chain links TRBV28 with TRBJ2-2; 9 nucleotides match TRBD2. This CDR3 is 18 amino acids long. V trimming: 4 bases; J trimming: 6 bases; junction bases outside the gene matches: 15. Germline V lookup: CDR1 MDHEN, CDR2 SYDVKM. The CDR3 DNA reads TGTGCCAGCAGTTGGGGCCTTGATAGCGGGAGCCTCCCCGGGGAGCTGTTTTTT. Residues: CASSWGLDSGSLPGELFF.

This clonotype was recorded a few times. DNA of the CDR3: TGTGCCAGCAGCCAACTAGCGGGAGGGCTTTACGAGCAGTACTTC. It encodes CASSQLAGGLYEQYF. The V gene is TRBV7-9, the J gene TRBJ2-7, with TRBD2 identical over 13 bases. This CDR3 has 15 amino acids. The germline gives CDR1 SEHNR, CDR2 FQNEAQ (reference sequence). Losses at the gene ends were 5 bases for V and 4 bases for J; bases not matched to a gene: 5.

This clonotype has just a few counts. The chain carries TRBV10-1 and TRBJ2-5, with D perhaps assigned TRBD1 or TRBD2 (5 bases each). Per germline, CDR1 WNHNN and CDR2 SYGVQD (reference sequence). Trimming shortened V by 8 bases and J by 5 bases, and 9 bases separated the two germline ends. The CDR3 length is 11 residues. The CDR3 DNA sequence: TGCGCCAGCGGGACCAGGGAGACCCAGTACTTC. It codes for CASGTRETQYF.

This clonotype was seen a few times. This chain links TRBV5-1 with TRBJ1-2; D not resolved. This CDR3 comprises 15 residues. The V end lost 0 bases, the J end lost 13 bases, and 22 bases lay between the germline ends. Germline-derived CDR1 and CDR2 are SGHRS and YFSETQ. The CDR3 DNA is TGCGCCAGCAGCTTGGGAAGTACGGGATCCCTAGCGGCCACCTTC. As protein: CASSLGSTGSLAATF.

This chain uses TRBV6-1 with TRBJ1-4; 9 positions agree with TRBD1. V gave up 6 bases and J gave up 5 bases; unmatched junction bases: 7. CDR3 length: 15 residues. Germline values: CDR1 MNHNS, CDR2 SASEGT. CDR3 in DNA: TGTGCCAGCAGGCTGACAGGGGGGTTAAATGAAAAACTGTTTTTT. Translating it yields CASRLTGGLNEKLFF.